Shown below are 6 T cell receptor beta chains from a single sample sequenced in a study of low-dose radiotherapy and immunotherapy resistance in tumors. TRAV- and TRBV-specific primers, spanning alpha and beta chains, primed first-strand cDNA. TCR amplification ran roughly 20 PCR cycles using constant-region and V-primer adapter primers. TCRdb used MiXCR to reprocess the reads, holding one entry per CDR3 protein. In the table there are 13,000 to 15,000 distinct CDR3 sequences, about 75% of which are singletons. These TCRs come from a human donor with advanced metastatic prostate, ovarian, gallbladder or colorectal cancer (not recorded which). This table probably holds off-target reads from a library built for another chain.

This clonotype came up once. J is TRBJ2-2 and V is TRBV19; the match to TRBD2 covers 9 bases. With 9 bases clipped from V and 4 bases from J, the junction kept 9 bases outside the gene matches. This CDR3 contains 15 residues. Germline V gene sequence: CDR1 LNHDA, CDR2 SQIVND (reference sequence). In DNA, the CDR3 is TGTGCCAGCCTCCCGGGACTAGCTTCCACCGGGGAGCTGTTTTTT. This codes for CASLPGLASTGELFF.

CDR3 residues: CAWSSGSSYEQYF. Here the CDR3 DNA reads TGTGCCTGGAGTAGCGGCAGTTCCTACGAGCAGTACTTC. This chain connects TRBV30 to TRBJ2-7; weak D call: TRBD2 (5 bases). The CDR3 has 13 residues. V lost 2 bases to trimming and J lost 1 base, with 9 bases between them. Germline V lookup: CDR1 GTSNPN, CDR2 SVGIG (reference sequence).

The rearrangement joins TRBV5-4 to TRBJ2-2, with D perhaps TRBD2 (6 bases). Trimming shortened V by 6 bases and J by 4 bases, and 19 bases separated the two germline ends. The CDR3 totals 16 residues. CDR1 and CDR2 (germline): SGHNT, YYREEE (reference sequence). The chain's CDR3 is CASTRSNGGGTGELFF. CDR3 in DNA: TGTGCCAGCACCAGAAGTAACGGGGGTGGCACCGGGGAGCTGTTTTTT.

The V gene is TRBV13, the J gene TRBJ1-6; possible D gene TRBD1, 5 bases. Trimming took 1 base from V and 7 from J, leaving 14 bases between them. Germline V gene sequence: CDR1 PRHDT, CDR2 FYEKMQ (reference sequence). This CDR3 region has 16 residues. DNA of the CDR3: TGTGCCAGCAGCTTAGAAGGTCCAGGGACCAATTCACCCCTCCACTTT. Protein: CASSLEGPGTNSPLHF.

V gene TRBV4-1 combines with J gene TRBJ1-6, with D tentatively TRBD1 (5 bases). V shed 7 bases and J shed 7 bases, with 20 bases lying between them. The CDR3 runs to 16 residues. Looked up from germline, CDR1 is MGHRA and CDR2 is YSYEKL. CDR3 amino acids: CASTIGWGEGNSPLHF. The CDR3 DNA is TGCGCCAGCACCATCGGGTGGGGGGAGGGGAATTCACCCCTCCACTTT.

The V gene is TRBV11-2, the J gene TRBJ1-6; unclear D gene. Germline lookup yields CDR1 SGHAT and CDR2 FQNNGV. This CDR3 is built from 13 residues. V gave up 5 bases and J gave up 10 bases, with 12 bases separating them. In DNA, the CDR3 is TGTGCCAGCAGCAGAGGGCGGAACTCACCCCTCCACTTT. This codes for CASSRGRNSPLHF.